This record looks at one T cell receptor (beta chain) sequence and its context. Germline-derived CDR1 and CDR2 are DFQATT and SNEGSKA (reference sequence). The CDR3 has 12 residues. The V and J ends lost 6 bases and 8 bases respectively, with 14 bases between them. The sample comes from a study of patients and donors after allogeneic stem cell transplantation. TCRdb re-called the RT-PCR reads through MiXCR, storing one row per CDR3 protein. The sample lists approximately 160,000 distinct CDR3 sequences, more than 20% occurring once. The receptor was derived from a human donor who was either an allogeneic HSCT recipient or a stem cell or donor lymphocyte infusion donor (not recorded which). It is not recorded whose cells these are; they may come from a transplant donor. The sequenced material came from blood, either unsorted or a sorted T cell fraction (not recorded which). The chain couples TRBV20-1 to TRBJ2-1; D is perhaps TRBD1 (6 bases). The chain's CDR3 is CSAVTGWDEQFF. CDR3 bases: TGCAGTGCCGTGACAGGTTGGGATGAGCAGTTCTTC.